One sample yielded the 8 T cell receptor beta chains listed below, sequenced in a study of identical twins. From the 5' RACE reads, TCRdb called clonotypes with MiXCR, one entry per CDR3 protein. This table holds under 900,000 distinct CDR3 sequences, around a sixth found once. A further study also used this sample, focusing on T cells expressing NK-cell markers.

The sample taken for sequencing was PBMCs. All receptors come from a woman under 30 in good health.

The V and J genes are TRBV6-5 and TRBJ1-1; D is uncertain. CDR3 size: 17 residues. Per the germline V gene, CDR1 is MNHEY and CDR2 is SVGAGI. Trimming shortened V by 3 bases and J by 1 base, and 18 bases separated the two germline ends. Written as DNA, the CDR3 is TGTGCCAGCAGTTATAATTTGGGGTGGTTAGGGAACACTGAAGCTTTCTTT. It specifies CASSYNLGWLGNTEAFF.

This clonotype was observed a handful of times. V and J are TRBV3-1 and TRBJ1-5, with 8 nucleotides matching TRBD1. The length of the CDR3 is 15 residues. The V and J ends lost 1 base and 3 bases, in that order; junction bases with no gene match: 2. Germline V CDR1 and CDR2: LGHDT, YNNKEL (reference sequence). CDR3 in amino acids: CASSQGQGTNQPQHF. CDR3 DNA: TGTGCCAGCAGCCAAGGACAGGGGACCAATCAGCCCCAGCATTTT.

The chain combines TRBV20-1 with TRBJ1-1, with a weak D call TRBD1 (5 bases). This CDR3 has 13 residues. The germline V gene encodes CDR1 DFQATT and CDR2 SNEGSKA (reference sequence). Trimming left V 3 bases short and J 1 base short, with 9 bases between. The CDR3 sequence is CSASGRANTEAFF. The CDR3 DNA reads TGCAGTGCTAGCGGCAGGGCGAACACTGAAGCTTTCTTT.

This clonotype has just a few counts. The V call is TRBV7-2, the J call TRBJ2-3; 8 bases align to TRBD2. The CDR3 contains 15 residues. Germline CDR1 and CDR2: SGHTA and FQGNSA. Unmatched junction bases numbered 7, after V lost 5 bases and J lost 3 bases. CDR3 DNA sequence: TGTGCCAGCAGCGATCAAGCGGGGGCGACAGATACGCAGTATTTT. It translates to CASSDQAGATDTQYF.

The chain uses TRBV7-9 and TRBJ2-7, with D perhaps being TRBD1 or TRBD2 (5 bases each). V shed 5 bases and J shed 7 bases, with 18 bases lying between them. There are 14 residues in the CDR3. Germline loops: CDR1 SEHNR, CDR2 FQNEAQ (reference sequence). CDR3 protein: CASSRWDGTGEQYF. In DNA, the CDR3 is TGTGCCAGCAGCCGATGGGACGGGACGGGGGAGCAGTACTTC. Filled out from reference TRBV7-9 and TRBJ2-7, the complete variable domain reads DTGVSQNPRHKITKRGQNVTFRCDPISEHNRLYWYRQTLGQGPEFLTYFQNEAQLEKSRLLSDRFSAERPKGSFSTLEIQRTEQGDSAMYLCASSRWDGTGEQYFGPGTRLTVT.

The CDR3 reads CASSFSRTRTPLSYNEQFF. The CDR3 DNA reads TGTGCCAGCAGTTTTAGTCGGACTAGGACTCCCTTATCCTACAATGAGCAGTTCTTC. This sequence joins TRBV12-3 or TRBV12-4 and TRBJ2-1, with 7 bases lining up with TRBD2. This CDR3 is 19 amino acids long. V shed 3 bases and J 1 base; nucleotides not matched to a gene: 15.

The rearrangement links TRBV20-1 to TRBJ2-3; 9 bases align to TRBD2. This CDR3 spans 17 amino acids. Looked up from germline, CDR1 is DFQATT and CDR2 is SNEGSKA (reference sequence). V lost 1 base and J lost 1; bases outside the gene matches: 9. CDR3 DNA sequence: TGCAGTGCTAGAGTGCTAAGGACTAGCGTAGGCACAGATACGCAGTATTTT. Translation gives CSARVLRTSVGTDTQYF.

CDR3 residues: CASSLAGPQPQHF. The CDR3 bases are TGTGCCAGCAGCTTAGCAGGGCCCCAGCCCCAGCATTTT. The V and J genes are TRBV7-9 and TRBJ1-5; D is unresolved. From germline, CDR1 is SEHNR and CDR2 FQNEAQ (reference sequence). The CDR3 is 13 amino acids. V was clipped by 0 bases and J by 7 bases, with 7 bases between them.